This TCR beta chain is drawn from a study of blood T cell repertoires in COVID-19. Background on the study: Sites in the United States, Italy and Spain provided acute and convalescent COVID-19 samples. T cells, B-cell-depleted T cells, or PBMCs supplied cDNA or gDNA.

Per the germline V gene, CDR1 is SGHKS and CDR2 is YYEKEE (reference sequence). V dropped 2 bases and J dropped 7 bases, with 10 bases sitting between them. This CDR3 is 12 amino acids long. Concerning this clone itself: Other DNA sequences in this specimen translate into the identical CDR3.

Original methodology: Amplification of reference gene primers provided the estimated nucleated cell counts. TCRdb's copy holds only in-frame clones and misses some; the assay was immunoSEQ multiplex PCR. D and trimming come from the DNA, and the V and J calls and clone size come from that table. The table has some 530,000 clones, approximately 85% seen once. The material sequenced was peripheral blood. The TCR sequence derives from a human donor in a cohort sampled during active COVID-19. The genes are TRBV5-5 and TRBJ2-7, with D tentatively TRBD2 (5 bases). The CDR3 reads CASSFSAYEQYF. The CDR3 DNA sequence: TGTGCCAGCAGCTTTAGCGCTTATGAGCAGTACTTC.